Each of the 30 T cell receptor beta chains below was sequenced from the same sample in a study of siplizumab effects on memory and regulatory T cells. Assay: immunoSEQ multiplex PCR; the TCRdb copy retains only in-frame clones and omits some. The sample lists about 100,000 clones; approximately 91% were seen once. Material for sequencing was CD4+ T cells sorted from blood. Source of these receptors: a human donor in good health.

The chain combines TRBV18 with TRBJ2-7, with a weak D call TRBD2 (6 bases). V shed 3 bases and J shed 1 base, with 13 bases lying between them. From germline, CDR1 is KGHSH and CDR2 LQKENI. The length of the CDR3 is 15 residues. CDR3 coding DNA: TGTGCCAGCTCACCCAGGAAGGGGAGGTCCTACGAGCAGTACTTC. This gives the protein CASSPRKGRSYEQYF. Full variable domain (outside the CDR3, taken from reference TRBV18 and TRBJ2-7): NAGVMQNPRHLVRRRGQEARLRCSPMKGHSHVYWYRQLPEEGLKFMVYLQKENIIDESGMPKERFSAEFPKEGPSILRIQQVVRGDSAAYFCASSPRKGRSYEQYFGPGTRLTVT.

The chain uses TRBV12-5 and TRBJ2-1; 7 nucleotides align to TRBD1. Germline trimming cut 0 bases from V and 6 bases from J; bases unmatched to any gene: 8. Germline loops: CDR1 LGHNT, CDR2 FRNRAP. CDR3 length equals 16 residues. DNA of the CDR3: TGTGCTAGTGGTTTGGTAACGTGGGACAGACCCAATGAGCAGTTCTTC. Its protein product is CASGLVTWDRPNEQFF.

The chain employs TRBV27 and TRBJ1-2, with TRBD1 identical over 7 bases. V gave up 4 bases and J gave up 3 bases; unmatched junction bases: 8. The germline gives CDR1 MNHEY, CDR2 SMNVEV (reference sequence). This CDR3 region has 15 residues. Written as DNA, the CDR3 is TGTGCCAGCAGTTCTGGAGACAGGGTGGACTATGGCTACACCTTC. Its protein product is CASSSGDRVDYGYTF.

The V call is TRBV5-8, the J call TRBJ2-2; a weak D match, TRBD2 (5 bases). Trimming removed 3 bases at V and 6 bases at J, with 27 bases between. The CDR3 is made up of 19 amino acids. CDR1 and CDR2 from the germline V gene are SGHTS and YDEGEE. The CDR3 DNA reads TGTGCCAGCAGCTCCGGTGGAGGCCGGCCGCAGCAGTTCGCCGGGGAGCTGTTTTTT. Translation: CASSSGGGRPQQFAGELFF. The full variable domain, with the rest looked up from reference TRBV5-8 and TRBJ2-2, is EAGVTQSPTHLIKTRGQQATLRCSPISGHTSVYWYQQALGLGLQFLLWYDEGEERNRGNFPPRFSGRQFPNYSSELNVNALELEDSALYLCASSSGGGRPQQFAGELFFGEGSRLTVL.

The rearrangement uses TRBV2 and TRBJ2-3, with D perhaps assigned TRBD1 or TRBD2 (5 bases each). In germline, CDR1 is SNHLY, CDR2 FYNNEI. V lost 8 bases to trimming and J lost 4 bases, with 22 bases between them. The CDR3 runs to 16 residues. CDR3 loop: CASFLRGQSLADTQYF. The CDR3 nucleotides read TGTGCCAGCTTTCTCCGGGGCCAGTCTCTGGCAGATACGCAGTATTTT.

This rearrangement joins TRBV15 to TRBJ2-5, with 7 bases identical to TRBD2. The CDR3 is made up of 15 amino acids. Germline V gene data show CDR1 as LNHNV and CDR2 as YYDKDF (reference sequence). J lost 5 bases, V lost 0 bases, and 6 bases had no gene match. The CDR3 DNA follows: TGTGCCACCAGCAGAGACTCGAGCGGGGTCGAGACCCAGTACTTC. This encodes CATSRDSSGVETQYF.

The J gene is TRBJ1-2, the V gene TRBV18, with D uncertain. Trimming removed 0 bases from V and 1 base from J, with 3 bases in between. Germline V gene data show CDR1 as KGHSH and CDR2 as LQKENI. The CDR3 is 13 amino acids. This CDR3 is CASSPPGNYGYTF. The CDR3 bases are TGTGCCAGCTCACCACCCGGTAACTATGGCTACACCTTC.

The rearrangement joins TRBV29-1 to TRBJ1-1; D remains ambiguous. CDR1 SQVTM and CDR2 ANQGSEA come from the germline V gene. Between the trimmed V and J ends, which lost 5 bases and 8 bases, there was a span of 12 bases. This CDR3 has 11 residues. The CDR3 here is CSVMPVLEAFF. Here the CDR3 DNA reads TGCAGCGTTATGCCAGTCCTAGAAGCTTTCTTT.

The V call is TRBV29-1, the J call TRBJ2-3; 9 bases are a match to TRBD2. The J segment lost 0 bases and the V segment lost 7 bases, leaving 2 bases of the junction unmatched. The V gene's germline CDR1 is SQVTM and CDR2 ANQGSEA. CDR3 size: 13 residues. This CDR3 reads CSAAGGSTDTQYF. Here the CDR3 DNA reads TGCAGCGCGGCGGGGGGGAGCACAGATACGCAGTATTTT.

The chain employs TRBV27 and TRBJ1-1, with a possible D match to TRBD1 (6 bases). Germline V CDR1 and CDR2: MNHEY, SMNVEV (reference sequence). The CDR3 consists of 14 residues. Trimming took 7 bases from V and 2 from J, leaving 14 bases between them. Here the CDR3 DNA reads TGTGCCAGCACACGGGACATTAGTAACACTGAAGCTTTCTTT. Translating it yields CASTRDISNTEAFF.

V usage is TRBV5-8 and J usage is TRBJ1-2; D is possibly TRBD1 (5 bases). The CDR3 is made up of 14 amino acids. Germline V gene lookup returns CDR1 SGHTS and CDR2 YDEGEE. The V end was cut by 0 bases, the J end by 4 bases, with 10 bases between. The CDR3 protein is CASSLVGTSYGYTF. CDR3 nucleotide sequence: TGTGCCAGCAGCTTGGTTGGGACTTCCTATGGCTACACCTTC.

The chain links TRBV2 to TRBJ1-6, with D possibly being TRBD1 (5 bases). CDR3 length: 15 residues. The V gene lost 3 bases and the J gene lost 6 bases, with 12 bases spanning the gap. CDR1 is SNHLY, CDR2 FYNNEI, per germline. The CDR3 sequence: CASSEGLLRNSPLHF. CDR3 in DNA: TGTGCCAGCAGTGAGGGGCTTCTCCGTAATTCACCCCTCCACTTT.

CDR3 coding DNA: TGTGCCAGCTCACCACTCGGGTTGATGAACACTGAAGCTTTCTTT. It encodes CASSPLGLMNTEAFF. V is TRBV18 and J is TRBJ1-1; no clear D gene. The CDR3 is 15 amino acids. Trimming took off 1 base at V and 0 bases at J, with 9 bases between the two ends. Germline CDR1 reads KGHSH; CDR2 reads LQKENI. The entire variable domain, with the rest obtained from reference TRBV18 and TRBJ1-1, is as follows: NAGVMQNPRHLVRRRGQEARLRCSPMKGHSHVYWYRQLPEEGLKFMVYLQKENIIDESGMPKERFSAEFPKEGPSILRIQQVVRGDSAAYFCASSPLGLMNTEAFFGQGTRLTVV.

V is TRBV5-1 and J is TRBJ2-3, with 9 positions matching TRBD1. The V gene's germline CDR1 is SGHRS and CDR2 YFSETQ. After removal of 4 bases from V and 11 bases from J, the junction contained 11 bases not matched to a gene. The CDR3 has 14 amino acids. The CDR3 loop reads CASSPPQGAVGQYF. CDR3 bases: TGCGCCAGCAGCCCACCACAGGGGGCGGTGGGGCAGTATTTT.

The chain links TRBV6-5 to TRBJ2-4; 11 bases are shared with TRBD1. This CDR3 contains 16 residues. CDR1 and CDR2 (germline): MNHEY, SVGAGI. V shed 4 bases, J shed 0 bases, and the junction held 2 bases outside the gene matches. The CDR3 reads CASSSGTGGAKNIQYF. The CDR3 bases are TGTGCCAGCAGTTCAGGGACAGGGGGAGCCAAAAACATTCAGTACTTC.

The chain links TRBV7-9 to TRBJ1-1; D not resolved. Germline CDR1 reads SEHNR; CDR2 reads FQNEAQ (reference sequence). This CDR3 comprises 13 residues. V was shortened by 0 bases and J by 2 bases, with 4 bases between the two germline ends. The CDR3 loop reads CASSLAKNTEAFF. CDR3 sequence (DNA): TGTGCCAGCAGCTTAGCCAAAAACACTGAAGCTTTCTTT.

V usage is TRBV6-5 and J usage is TRBJ2-5; 7 positions agree with TRBD1. The trim removed 7 bases at V and 1 base at J, leaving 3 bases unmatched. Germline V gives CDR1 MNHEY, CDR2 SVGAGI. This CDR3 is built from 13 residues. The CDR3, as DNA: TGTGCCAGCACCCGACAGGGCCAAGAGACCCAGTACTTC. Protein product: CASTRQGQETQYF.

This chain joins TRBV7-9 and TRBJ1-4; D remains unclear. The germline gives CDR1 SEHNR, CDR2 FQNEAQ (reference sequence). CDR3 size: 15 residues. V was trimmed by 3 bases and J by 0 bases, leaving 8 bases between them. The CDR3 protein is CASSFSVTTNEKLFF. The DNA for the CDR3 is TGTGCCAGCAGCTTTTCGGTGACAACTAATGAAAAACTGTTTTTT.

The J gene is TRBJ1-5, the V gene TRBV6-1; weak D call: TRBD1 (5 bases). This CDR3 is built from 14 residues. The V end lost 2 bases, the J end lost 4 bases, and 9 bases lay between the germline ends. Germline CDR1 reads MNHNS; CDR2 reads SASEGT. This CDR3 is CASSEQGPNQPQHF. The CDR3 DNA reads as TGTGCCAGCAGTGAACAGGGACCTAATCAGCCCCAGCATTTT.

The V gene is TRBV10-3, the J gene TRBJ2-3; 9 bases are shared with TRBD2. This CDR3 is built from 14 residues. V shed 7 bases and J 3 bases; nucleotides not matched to a gene: 5. Germline loops: CDR1 ENHRY, CDR2 SYGVKD. DNA for the CDR3: TGTGCCATCACCCAAAGCGGGGGGACAGATACGCAGTATTTT. Residues: CAITQSGGTDTQYF.

The chain has TRBV6-5 and TRBJ2-3, with unresolved D. Trimming took 5 bases from V and 10 from J, leaving 10 bases between them. The CDR3 covers 11 residues. The germline V gene has CDR1 MNHEY and CDR2 SVGAGI. The CDR3 DNA reads as TGTGCCAGCAGTGACCCAGTTTCGCAGTATTTT. Its protein is CASSDPVSQYF.

The CDR3 here is CASRSVDRGQPQHF. The CDR3, as DNA: TGTGCCAGTAGGTCGGTTGATAGGGGTCAGCCCCAGCATTTT. The J gene is TRBJ1-5, the V gene TRBV19, with D possibly being TRBD1 (5 bases). The germline gives CDR1 LNHDA, CDR2 SQIVND (reference sequence). The CDR3 contains 14 residues. Trimming removed 6 bases at V and 6 bases at J, with 15 bases between.

The sample holds one count of this clone. The rearrangement uses TRBV7-2 and TRBJ2-3; TRBD2 matches 9 bases. Trimming removed 5 bases from V and 5 bases from J; junction bases left unmatched: 2. Germline assignment: CDR1 SGHTA and CDR2 FQGNSA. The CDR3 totals 13 residues. CDR3 sequence: CASSLRGGDTQYF. The CDR3 nucleotides read TGTGCCAGCAGCCTGCGGGGGGGAGATACGCAGTATTTT.

The genes are TRBV28 and TRBJ2-7; D may correspond to TRBD1 or TRBD2 (5 bases each). V was trimmed by 5 bases and J by 0 bases, leaving 14 bases between them. CDR3 length equals 15 residues. The germline gives CDR1 MDHEN, CDR2 SYDVKM. The CDR3 sequence is CASSPGDRSSYEQYF. CDR3 nucleotides: TGTGCCAGCAGTCCTGGGGACCGTTCCTCCTACGAGCAGTACTTC. Complete variable domain (other parts from reference TRBV28 and TRBJ2-7): DVKVTQSSRYLVKRTGEKVFLECVQDMDHENMFWYRQDPGLGLRLIYFSYDVKMKEKGDIPEGYSVSREKKERFSLILESASTNQTSMYLCASSPGDRSSYEQYFGPGTRLTVT.

Here the CDR3 DNA reads TGTGCCAGCAGCCCCTTGGGGCTCACAGATACGCAGTATTTT. Its protein product is CASSPLGLTDTQYF. The genes are TRBV7-3 and TRBJ2-3; D possibly corresponds to TRBD1 (5 bases). The germline CDR1 and CDR2 sequences are SGHTA and FQGTGA. The germline V and J ends were trimmed by 5 bases and 2 bases, with 11 bases remaining between them. The CDR3 runs to 14 residues.

This chain connects TRBV18 to TRBJ1-2, with 9 bases fitting TRBD1. The germline CDR1 and CDR2 sequences are KGHSH and LQKENI. This CDR3 region has 16 residues. The V and J ends lost 3 bases and 4 bases, in that order; junction bases with no gene match: 9. CDR3 in amino acids: CASSPPGQGFGYGYTF. CDR3 nucleotides: TGTGCCAGCTCACCTCCGGGACAGGGCTTCGGCTATGGCTACACCTTC.

This clone has more than one count but fewer than ten. Here the CDR3 DNA reads TGTGCCAGCTCACCACCGGTGGCAGCCAACACTGAAGCTTTCTTT. Encoded protein: CASSPPVAANTEAFF. This chain uses TRBV18 with TRBJ1-1; no clear D. Per germline, CDR1 KGHSH and CDR2 LQKENI. V lost 0 bases, J lost 2 bases, and 10 bases lay in between. The CDR3 is 15 residues long.

The V gene is TRBV6-1, the J gene TRBJ2-6; D is uncertain. V lost 3 bases to trimming and J lost 0 bases, with 9 bases between them. The CDR3 extends over 16 amino acids. Germline assignment: CDR1 MNHNS and CDR2 SASEGT. CDR3 sequence: CASSDRTASGANVLTF. For the CDR3, the DNA is TGTGCCAGCAGTGATCGTACAGCCTCTGGGGCCAACGTCCTGACTTTC.

J is TRBJ1-6 and V is TRBV7-2; D possibly corresponds to TRBD1 (5 bases). This CDR3 region has 16 residues. Trimming shortened V by 3 bases and J by 10 bases, and 19 bases separated the two germline ends. Germline V gives CDR1 SGHTA, CDR2 FQGNSA. DNA of the CDR3: TGTGCCAGCAGCTTTCTTCGGGACGGCGCAGAATCACCCCTCCACTTT. Encoded protein: CASSFLRDGAESPLHF.

J is TRBJ1-2 and V is TRBV5-1, with D perhaps TRBD1 (5 bases). The CDR3 spans 15 residues. Germline CDR1 reads SGHRS; CDR2 reads YFSETQ. V gave up 2 bases and J gave up 6 bases, with 17 bases separating them. In DNA, the CDR3 is TGCGCCAGCAGCTTTTGGCGACAGCCCGTCCATGGCTACACCTTC. Protein product: CASSFWRQPVHGYTF. The full variable domain, its missing parts supplied by reference TRBV5-1 and TRBJ1-2, is KAGVTQTPRYLIKTRGQQVTLSCSPISGHRSVSWYQQTPGQGLQFLFEYFSETQRNKGNFPGRFSGRQFSNSRSEMNVSTLELGDSALYLCASSFWRQPVHGYTFGSGTRLTVV.